This section outlines one T cell receptor beta chain sequence together with its context. This record belongs to a study of blood T cell repertoires in COVID-19. Overall study context: The analysed material was cDNA or gDNA that came from T cells, B-cell-depleted T cells, or PBMCs.

The V end lost 0 bases, the J end lost 4 bases, and 19 bases lay between the germline ends. Germline V CDR1 and CDR2: SGHRS, YFSETQ. The CDR3 contains 17 residues. In the study's own analysis: The authors estimated nucleated cell counts from reference gene primer amplification. The table came from immunoSEQ multiplex PCR; TCRdb's copy has only in-frame clones and leaves some out. V, J and clone size are taken as reported in that table, and D and trimming were inferred from the DNA itself. The sample contains tens of thousands of clones, 88% of which appear only once. Source material: peripheral blood. The V gene is TRBV5-1, the J gene TRBJ2-5, with unresolved D. This TCR was recovered from a man aged 50-60 years with active COVID-19. CDR3 DNA sequence: TGCGCCAGCAGCTTGGGACTTGGAACTCGTTCGGGAGAGACCCAGTACTTC. Residues: CASSLGLGTRSGETQYF.